This T cell receptor (beta chain) was identified in a study of regulatory T cells in long-lasting Graves disease (dated by TCRdb to about 2021). Some background on the complete study: Patients with newly diagnosed Graves' disease had been on antithyroid drugs for under 3 months. Peripheral blood TCR sequencing and RNA sequencing compared persistent Graves' disease patients with newly diagnosed Graves' disease patients. The study took place in China and was registered as a clinical trial. A total of around 35 samples underwent TCR sequencing, from about 13 patients with persistent Graves' disease and some 20 patients with newly diagnosed Graves' disease. Results and caveats for the whole study, not just this receptor: The authors noted that the small sample size was a limitation that may lower accuracy. More public clonotypes were shared among persistent patients (2,741) than among newly diagnosed patients (just under 1,000). Lower TCR Shannon entropy and fewer highly expanded clones were observed in persistent Graves' disease patients than in newly diagnosed patients, which suggested clonal expansion. Peripheral blood alone was examined, since thyroid tissue, which constituted the primary lesion, could not be accessed. Sequencing and analysis were restricted to the TCR beta chain. TRBV28, TRBJ1-2 and TRBJ2-5 were preferentially used in persistent disease, while TRBV20-1 and TRBJ2-1 were favored in newly diagnosed disease.

This clonotype was observed a handful of times. Its specific antigen is unknown. It has no much larger one-base neighbor in the sample; base qualities were not kept. The V and J ends are trimmed by 6 bases and 1 base, leaving 13 bases between them. Spanning cysteine to phenylalanine, the CDR3 consists of 15 amino acids. Of the read, only the CDR3 DNA is kept; its 45 bases are in frame from base 1. CDR1 SNHLY and CDR2 FYNNEI are derived from the germline V gene. The library came from multiplex PCR. The sequencer was an Illumina HiSeq 4000. CDR3 regions were amplified by Arm-PCR with iRepertoire HTBI primers to construct TCR beta libraries. PCR products were gel purified before sequencing. On the authors' methods: Gene usage analysis of CDR3 amino acid clonotypes relied on the 60 to 65 TRBV and 14 TRBJ segments identified across samples. COPE and FqMerger were used to merge filtered high-quality paired reads into contigs. BLAST was used to align contigs to IMGT TRBV, TRBD and TRBJ reference genes, and CDR3 was defined according to IMGT. Highly expanded clones were defined as clonotypes with a frequency above 0.1%. Shannon entropy was used to measure repertoire diversity, and the Gini coefficient was used to measure V-J evenness. Public clonotypes were defined as clonotypes shared by more than one individual. TCRdb reworked the public reads: Q25 trimming with fastp, MiXCR clone assembly, productive beta chains retained. Each entry is one CDR3 protein sequence, shown with its most common DNA and genes. The V and J calls, along with clone size, are taken from TCRdb and not from the paper's own processing. This sample comprises around 460,000 distinct CDR3 sequences, roughly 15% of them detected only once. The ten biggest clones cover about a sixth of the sample.

The time point label here, explained by the study, means: newly diagnosed GD, antithyroid drugs for less than 3 months. For both TCR sequencing and RNA sequencing, RNA was extracted from PBMCs using TRIzol. The diagnosis of Graves' disease followed American Thyroid Association guidelines. Patients were recruited from an endocrinology department in Xi'an, China. From each patient, roughly 9 milliliters of peripheral blood was collected into an EDTA anticoagulant tube. PBMCs were isolated by Ficoll Paque Plus density gradient separation without further T cell sorting. An Agilent 2100 Bioanalyzer and agarose gel were used to check RNA quality, and a NanoDrop 2000 was used to measure RNA concentration. These data were also reused for a study on T cells in Graves' hyperthyroidism and ophthalmopathy. As described in the second report: Stable Graves' hyperthyroidism was defined as no progression to ophthalmopathy during 18 months of follow-up. Hyperthyroidism patients were newly diagnosed, with disease duration under 2 months, and aged 18 to 65 years. Any patient with an uncontrolled infection, another autoimmune disease, pregnancy or lactation was excluded. Diagnoses relied on clinical symptoms, serum thyroxine and TRAb, thyroid ultrasound and orbital computed tomography. A first-round RT-PCR of the TCR CDR3 used the HTBI primer set with the Qiagen OneStep RT-PCR kit. Most expanded thyroid clonotypes (frequency above 0.001) were also found in blood, which suggests that blood repertoires may mirror thyroid immune responses. In cross-validation, a model built on a 13 V-J signature told ophthalmopathy apart from stable hyperthyroidism with 87.88% sensitivity and about 81% specificity, and in testing the same model reached 80%/75%. In validation, the model predicted progression to ophthalmopathy with around 71% sensitivity and approximately 72% specificity, a median of about six months before onset. To identify TCR V-J signatures that set the groups apart, the researchers used a discovery cohort of about a hundred patients, made up of around 40 with Graves' ophthalmopathy and some 55 with stable Graves' hyperthyroidism. An independent validation cohort of under 20 hyperthyroidism patients and about 15 patients who later progressed to ophthalmopathy tested prospective prediction of ophthalmopathy. For training and testing, the 100 or so patients in the discovery cohort were randomly divided in a 7:3 ratio. In addition, the study compared T-cell repertoires in thyroid tissue and in blood from roughly six Graves' hyperthyroidism patients. Following sampling, methimazole starting at 30 mg daily was given to hyperthyroidism patients, and high-dose intravenous methylprednisolone was given to ophthalmopathy patients. The libraries were constructed in a second round of multiplex PCR and then size-selected and purified. Paired-end sequencing of the libraries was performed with 100 bp reads on an Illumina HiSeq2000. SOAPnuke was used to process the raw data, removing reads that contained adapters or uncalled bases, had a mean Phred below 15, or lacked an exact match to the constant primer or identifier. COPE v1.2.5 was used to merge high-quality paired reads, and clonotypes were defined as unique nucleotide sequences. Clonotypes were aligned to IMGT TRBV, TRBD and TRBJ reference segments using MiTCR v1.1. Only V-J combinations with frequency above 0.0001, covering about 99% of repertoires, were analysed. The TCS score was defined as F50 (clonal expansion) divided by E x V (chaos), with BLOSUM62-based TCRdist calculated between CDR3 peptides within each V-J. Welch's t-statistics and random forest reduced approximately 520 V-J features to 10 to 15, which were used in a naive Bayes classifier (R e1071). No statistical method was used to set the sample size in advance, and investigators knew the group allocation. According to the paper, TCR Vbeta CDR3 sequencing was carried out on around 140 peripheral blood samples, which came from 40 to 45 ophthalmopathy, approximately 72 hyperthyroidism and around 17 progressor patients.

Here the chain combines TRBV2 and TRBJ1-5; a tentative D match to TRBD1 spans 6 bases. The sample in question was peripheral blood mononuclear cells (PBMCs), obtained at new diagnosis, from a patient treated with antithyroid drugs. The sequence came from a woman between 45 and 60 years old with Graves disease. Donor details come from another sample of the same person, matched by shared clones. The CDR3 sequence is CASSQGTPSNQPQHF. In nucleotide form, the sequence is TGTGCCAGCAGCCAAGGGACACCCAGCAATCAGCCCCAGCATTTT.